This TCR beta chain came from a study of T-cell memory formation after mild COVID-19. In TCRdb, the 5' RACE reads were re-called with MiXCR into one record per CDR3 protein. Among some 340,000 distinct CDR3 sequences listed, 13% were seen once. Germline CDR1 reads LGHNA; CDR2 reads YNFKEQ. Deletions cut 4 bases from V and 6 bases from J, with 16 bases between. CDR3 size: 15 residues. J is TRBJ1-3 and V is TRBV4-2; D remains unclear. What was sequenced was PBMCs or a T cell subset sorted from them (not recorded which). This clonotype was obtained from a man aged 18-30 years who had mild COVID-19 (a few samples of this study predate the infection). Cell type and time point are not known. The CDR3 spells CASSPFSGLSNTIYF. The CDR3 DNA sequence: TGTGCCAGCAGCCCCTTTAGTGGCCTGTCAAACACCATATATTTT.